The source of this T cell receptor (beta chain) is a study of shared clonotypes between healthy human individuals. As for this clone: As yet, its antigen is unknown.

It was at deep level that the assay was run. Assay: immunoSEQ multiplex PCR; the TCRdb copy retains only in-frame clones and omits some. The table has hundreds of thousands of clones, 90% to 95% seen once. With 1 base removed from V and 0 bases from J, the gap between germline ends came to 10 bases. The germline gives CDR1 MDHEN, CDR2 SYDVKM. The CDR3 spans 16 residues. Study-level results: Estimated richness values were generally larger in naive subsets than in memory subsets.

Terminally differentiated effector memory CD45RA+ cells were left out of the naive CD8 fraction, which was CD45RO-negative and positively selected for CCR7. This TCR was recovered from a man between 25 and 39 years old in good health. The genes are TRBV28 and TRBJ1-5, with D possibly being TRBD1 (6 bases). The sequenced material came from naive CD8+ T cells sorted from blood. In DNA form, the CDR3 reads TGTGCCAGCAGTTTATCGTGGACAGTTAGCAATCAGCCCCAGCATTTT. It codes for CASSLSWTVSNQPQHF.